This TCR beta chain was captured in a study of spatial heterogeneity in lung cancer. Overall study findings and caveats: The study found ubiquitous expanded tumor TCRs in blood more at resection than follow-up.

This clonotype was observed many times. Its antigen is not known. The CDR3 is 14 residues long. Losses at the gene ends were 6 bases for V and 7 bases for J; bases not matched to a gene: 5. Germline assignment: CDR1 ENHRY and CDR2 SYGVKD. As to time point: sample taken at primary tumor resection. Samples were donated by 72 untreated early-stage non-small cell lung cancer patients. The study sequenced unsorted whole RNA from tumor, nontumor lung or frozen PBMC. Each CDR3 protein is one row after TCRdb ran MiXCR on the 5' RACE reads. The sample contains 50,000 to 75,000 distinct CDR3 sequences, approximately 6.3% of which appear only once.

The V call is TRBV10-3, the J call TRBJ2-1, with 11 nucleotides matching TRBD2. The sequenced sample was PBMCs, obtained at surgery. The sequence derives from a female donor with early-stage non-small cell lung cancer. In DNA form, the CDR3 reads TGTGCCATCAGACTAGCGGGAGAGGTAAATGAGCAGTTCTTC. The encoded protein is CAIRLAGEVNEQFF.